These T cell receptor beta chains were read from a single sample in a study of technical replicates of blood from several donors. Clones were sequenced by immunoSEQ multiplex PCR, and TCRdb holds only the in-frame ones, with some missing. The sample carries about 49,000 clones, approximately 90% recorded once. The source material was PBMCs. Receptors were obtained from a human donor in good health. Some clones in this sample may be carry-over from other donors' samples. The CDR3 runs from the conserved cysteine through the conserved F or W. The order of the fields is CDR3 protein, CDR3 DNA, J gene, clone size, D gene, V gene. A D gene is named only where the DNA matches it firmly. A row's size may be missing; if present it is once, few, many or a size class.

CAWSLSLMYEQYF | TGTGCCTGGAGTCTCTCCTTAATGTACGAGCAGTACTTC | TRBJ2-7 | once | NA | TRBV30
CASRPRDRGYPYNSPLHF | TGCGCCAGCAGGCCCCGGGACAGGGGATATCCCTATAATTCACCCCTCCACTTT | TRBJ1-6 | NA | TRBD1 | TRBV4-1
CASSVSGGAPQQTQYF | TGCGCCAGCAGCGTATCAGGGGGCGCCCCCCAGCAGACCCAGTACTTC | TRBJ2-5 | NA | TRBD1 | TRBV5-1
CATSLRGLGNSPLHF | TGTGCCACTTCGTTGCGGGGCTTGGGTAATTCACCCCTCCACTTT | TRBJ1-6 | NA | NA | TRBV5-6
CASVTDSNQPQHF | TGTGCCAGCGTGACAGATAGCAATCAGCCCCAGCATTTT | TRBJ1-5 | NA | NA | TRBV6-1
CASSPRRQGPGELFF | TGTGCCAGCTCACCACGCCGACAGGGCCCCGGGGAGCTGTTTTTT | TRBJ2-2 | NA | TRBD1 | TRBV18
CASSLGRGTNEKLFF | TGTGCCAGCAGCTTAGGCAGGGGAACTAATGAAAAACTGTTTTTT | TRBJ1-4 | NA | NA | TRBV11-2
CASSRRQGWNTEAFF | TGTGCCAGCAGCCGTCGACAGGGGTGGAACACTGAAGCTTTCTTT | TRBJ1-1 | NA | TRBD1 | TRBV7-2
CAISESPGQARNSPLHF | TGTGCCATCAGTGAGTCTCCCGGACAGGCAAGAAATTCACCCCTCCACTTT | TRBJ1-6 | NA | TRBD1 | TRBV10-3
CASSASLQRQETQYF | TGTGCCAGCAGCGCCTCCCTCCAGCGGCAAGAGACCCAGTACTTC | TRBJ2-5 | NA | NA | TRBV7-8
CASSFELAGGPGRNEQFF | TGTGCCAGCAGTTTCGAGCTAGCGGGAGGGCCCGGGAGAAATGAGCAGTTCTTC | TRBJ2-1 | NA | TRBD2 | TRBV28
CASSLDYRTPRNTEAFF | TGTGCCAGCAGCTTGGATTACAGGACCCCCCGGAACACTGAAGCTTTCTTT | TRBJ1-1 | NA | NA | TRBV5-4
CASARDNYEQYF | TGCGCCAGCGCTCGGGACAACTACGAGCAGTACTTC | TRBJ2-7 | NA | NA | TRBV5-1
CASTGKGGYNEQFF | TGTGCCAGTACCGGGAAGGGAGGTTACAATGAGCAGTTCTTC | TRBJ2-1 | NA | NA | TRBV25-1
CASSQRQGAGGPGELFF | TGTGCCAGCAGCCAACGACAGGGAGCGGGGGGGCCCGGGGAGCTGTTTTTT | TRBJ2-2 | NA | TRBD2 | TRBV4-2
CASSLGSNTEAFF | TGTGCCAGCAGCTTAGGCAGTAACACTGAAGCTTTCTTT | TRBJ1-1 | NA | NA | TRBV7-3
CASSQEAGSLRDYGYTF | TGTGCCAGCAGTCAAGAGGCAGGCTCTTTAAGAGACTATGGCTACACCTTC | TRBJ1-2 | few | NA | TRBV6-1
CAGHQGQGRTGELFF | TGTGCCGGACACCAGGGACAGGGTCGCACCGGGGAGCTGTTTTTT | TRBJ2-2 | once | TRBD1 | TRBV5-8
CASSPDRADNSPLHF | TGTGCCAGCAGCCCGGACAGAGCAGATAATTCACCCCTCCACTTT | TRBJ1-6 | few | NA | TRBV6-5